The clone carrying this TCR beta chain has a count of ten or more. These data come from a study of T cell repertoires in cytomegalovirus infection. Study details: An indication of both CMV infection and matching HLA type came from public TCR beta signatures.

This CDR3 has 16 amino acids. Per germline, CDR1 SGHVS and CDR2 FQNEAQ. V lost 5 bases, J lost 0 bases, and 13 bases lay in between. Each CDR3 protein gets one entry after TCRdb re-called the reads with MiXCR. The profile shows about 490,000 distinct CDR3 sequences, 26% of them singletons. Source material: PBMCs. The chain links TRBV7-8 to TRBJ2-2; D is undetermined. This receptor was obtained from a human donor in good health (CMV status not recorded). Some clones in this sample may be carry-over from other donors' samples. The CDR3 region has the DNA TGTGCCAGCAGCCGAGGCCCTCTCGCGAACACCGGGGAGCTGTTTTTT. This sequence encodes CASSRGPLANTGELFF.